The present TCR beta chain was sequenced within a study of identical twins. Findings and limits, study-wide: Conclusions were based on cross-sectional statistical analysis, without following the same donors.

Remarks on this clonotype: The antigen remains unidentified.

Each donor was a healthy Caucasian. TCRdb independently ran MiXCR on the 5' RACE reads; one entry per CDR3 protein. The sample lists about 340,000 distinct CDR3 sequences; about 12% were seen once. These same records also appear under a second study, on yellow fever vaccine responses in identical twins.

Sequencing was done on a sample of CD8+ T cells sorted from blood. The receptor was derived from a woman aged 18-35 years in good health.

CDR3: CASSLDSGVTDTQYF. The CDR3 DNA follows: TGTGCCAGCAGCTTGGATAGCGGGGTCACAGATACGCAGTATTTT. The chain combines TRBV5-6 with TRBJ2-3, with 8 nucleotides matching TRBD2. V lost 0 bases to trimming and J lost 2 bases; unmatched junction nucleotides: 2. The CDR3 spans 15 residues. Germline CDR1 reads SGHDT; CDR2 reads YYEEEE.